These 21 T cell receptor beta chains share one sample of origin, sequenced in a study of blood T cell repertoires in COVID-19. TCRdb's copy holds only in-frame clones and misses some; the assay was immunoSEQ multiplex PCR. The table shows approximately 100,000 clones, with about 81% occurring only once. The sequenced material came from peripheral blood. The source of these receptors is a man in his 70s with acute or convalescent COVID-19.

This clone is medium-sized (0.01 to 0.1%). The V and J genes are TRBV2 and TRBJ2-4; a possible D gene is TRBD1 (5 bases). Germline V gene sequence: CDR1 SNHLY, CDR2 FYNNEI. The germline V and J ends were trimmed by 6 bases and 6 bases, with 18 bases remaining between them. This CDR3 has 15 amino acids. The CDR3 coding sequence is TGTGCCAGCAGATTCAGGGTAGGGTCGGGAAACATTCAGTACTTC. Its translation is CASRFRVGSGNIQYF.

V and J are TRBV27 and TRBJ2-3; 9 bases fit TRBD2. After removal of 5 bases from V and 9 bases from J, the junction contained 12 bases not matched to a gene. Germline V gene lookup returns CDR1 MNHEY and CDR2 SMNVEV (reference sequence). The CDR3 covers 15 residues. The DNA for the CDR3 is TGTGCCAGCAGTCCAAGTGCTAGCGGGATTGGAACGCAGTATTTT. Residues: CASSPSASGIGTQYF.

This chain uses TRBV18 with TRBJ1-4; D not resolved. The germline V and J ends were trimmed by 3 bases and 0 bases, with 11 bases remaining between them. The CDR3 length is 16 residues. Germline assignment: CDR1 KGHSH and CDR2 LQKENI. The CDR3 is CASSPGQVATNEKLFF. As DNA, the CDR3 is TGTGCCAGCTCACCTGGGCAGGTAGCAACTAATGAAAAACTGTTTTTT.

The V gene is TRBV5-4, the J gene TRBJ2-4, with 8 bases identical to TRBD2. The CDR3 has 14 residues. The germline V gene has CDR1 SGHNT and CDR2 YYREEE (reference sequence). V lost 1 base to trimming and J lost 9 bases; unmatched junction nucleotides: 6. The CDR3 here is CASSLSGGSAIQYF. CDR3 DNA sequence: TGTGCCAGCAGCTTGTCGGGAGGGAGTGCCATTCAGTACTTC.

The chain carries TRBV3-1 (or the pseudogene TRBV3-2) and TRBJ2-7, with D possibly TRBD2 on 6 matching bases. Germline CDR1 LGHDT, CDR2 YNNKEL (reference sequence). Trimming shortened V by 4 bases and J by 9 bases, and 16 bases separated the two germline ends. This CDR3 region has 13 residues. CDR3 residues: CASSLSRDSRQYF. CDR3 nucleotide sequence: TGTGCCAGCAGCCTATCACGGGACTCCAGGCAGTACTTC.

There are a few counts of this clone. The V and J genes are TRBV4-3 and TRBJ1-1; TRBD1 aligns across 12 bases. V lost 6 bases and J lost 4; bases outside the gene matches: 9. Germline V gene sequence: CDR1 LGHNA, CDR2 YSLEER. There are 16 residues in the CDR3. CDR3 bases: TGCGCCAGCAGTCGGGGACAGGGGGCAGGGCCCACTGAAGCTTTCTTT. Its translation is CASSRGQGAGPTEAFF.

V usage is TRBV6-5 and J usage is TRBJ1-4, with 8 bases that match TRBD1. The J segment lost 5 bases and the V segment lost 6 bases, leaving 5 bases of the junction unmatched. The CDR3 runs 14 residues. Per germline, CDR1 MNHEY and CDR2 SVGAGI. CDR3 sequence reads: CASRGQGGNEKLFF. CDR3 in DNA: TGTGCCAGCAGAGGACAGGGCGGAAATGAAAAACTGTTTTTT.

The rearrangement links TRBV29-1 to TRBJ1-1; 7 positions match TRBD1. This CDR3 is 12 amino acids long. Unmatched junction bases numbered 8, after V lost 4 bases and J lost 9 bases. Germline-derived CDR1 and CDR2 are SQVTM and ANQGSEA. The CDR3 region is CSVVATGRQAFF. DNA of the CDR3: TGCAGCGTTGTGGCGACAGGGAGACAAGCTTTCTTT.

The V gene is TRBV3-1 (or the pseudogene TRBV3-2), the J gene TRBJ1-1; D possibly corresponds to TRBD1 (5 bases). The CDR3 extends over 13 amino acids. Per germline, CDR1 LGHDT and CDR2 YNNKEL (reference sequence). Trimming shortened V by 4 bases and J by 3 bases, and 9 bases separated the two germline ends. Written as DNA, the CDR3 is TGTGCCAGCAGCCCCTGGGGGGACACTGAAGCTTTCTTT. This gives the protein CASSPWGDTEAFF.

Remarks on this clone: The junction differs from germline at one of its ends, possibly a read error. The V call is TRBV4-1, the J call TRBJ2-1; 10 bases align to TRBD1. Germline loops: CDR1 MGHRA, CDR2 YSYEKL. This CDR3 has 15 residues. CDR3 coding DNA: TGCACCAGCAGCCAGAGGACAGGGGGCTACAATGAGCAGTTCTTC. It is translated as CTSSQRTGGYNEQFF.

The V and J genes are TRBV24-1 and TRBJ2-3, with 12 bases identical to TRBD2. This CDR3 has 16 residues. The germline V gene has CDR1 KGHDR and CDR2 SFDVKD. V gave up 4 bases and J gave up 6 bases; unmatched junction bases: 7. CDR3 residues: CATSDPSGRGADTQYF. CDR3 sequence (DNA): TGTGCCACCAGTGACCCTAGCGGGAGGGGGGCCGATACGCAGTATTTT.

The chain uses TRBV12-3 or TRBV12-4 and TRBJ2-7, with 8 bases identical to TRBD1. The CDR3 loop spans 13 amino acids. The junction had 6 bases not matched to a gene; V was cut back by 6 bases and J by 5 bases. The CDR3 reads CASRQDRGNEQYF. CDR3 in DNA: TGTGCCAGCAGGCAAGACAGGGGAAACGAGCAGTACTTC.

The chain links TRBV19 to TRBJ1-5; D is uncertain. The length of the CDR3 is 13 residues. V lost 6 bases, J lost 7 bases, and 13 bases lay in between. Germline values: CDR1 LNHDA, CDR2 SQIVND (reference sequence). The chain's CDR3 is CASSMGGIQPQHF. The DNA of the CDR3 is TGTGCCAGTAGCATGGGAGGGATACAGCCCCAGCATTTT.

The chain joins TRBV7-2 to TRBJ2-7, with 12 nucleotides matching TRBD2. CDR1 and CDR2 from the germline V gene are SGHTA and FQGNSA. There are 15 residues in the CDR3. The ends lost 5 bases at V and 4 bases at J; junction bases unmatched: 6. The CDR3 sequence is CASSASGRARYEQYF. The CDR3 DNA is TGTGCCAGCAGCGCTAGCGGGAGGGCCCGGTACGAGCAGTACTTC.

This clone was counted once. The chain recombines TRBV5-5 with TRBJ1-2; tentatively, D is TRBD1 (6 bases). V lost 2 bases to trimming and J lost 4 bases, with 9 bases between them. Germline CDR1 reads SGHKS; CDR2 reads YYEKEE (reference sequence). The CDR3 sequence is 13 residues long. DNA for the CDR3: TGTGCCAGCAGCTTTTCAGGGGTCTATGGCTACACCTTC. Translated: CASSFSGVYGYTF.

V and J are TRBV24-1 and TRBJ2-2; 10 nucleotides match TRBD1. The CDR3 totals 15 residues. V trimming: 6 bases; J trimming: 6 bases; junction bases outside the gene matches: 6. Germline V CDR1 and CDR2: KGHDR, SFDVKD. Written as DNA, the CDR3 is TGTGCCACCAGTTGGGGGACAGGGGTCCCCGGGGAGCTGTTTTTT. This gives the protein CATSWGTGVPGELFF.

The rearrangement joins TRBV28 to TRBJ2-5, with D maybe TRBD1 (5 bases). The CDR3 runs 13 residues. With 10 bases removed from V and 2 bases from J, the gap between germline ends came to 14 bases. The germline V gene encodes CDR1 MDHEN and CDR2 SYDVKM. CDR3: CATISTVQETQYF. Written as DNA, the CDR3 is TGTGCCACGATTTCGACAGTTCAAGAGACCCAGTACTTC.

This clone was seen a single time. This rearrangement joins TRBV21-1 to TRBJ1-1; TRBD1 is the table's D call and was not checked against the DNA. TRBV21-1 is annotated as a pseudogene. The CDR3 consists of 15 residues. CDR3: CASSKDEDRRFEAFF. The CDR3 nucleotides are TGTGCCAGCAGCAAAGACGAGGACAGACGATTTGAAGCTTTCTTT.

The chain links TRBV18 to TRBJ1-6; a weak D match, TRBD1 (6 bases). Trimming left V 4 bases short and J 7 bases short, with 14 bases between. The V gene's germline CDR1 is KGHSH and CDR2 LQKENI. The CDR3 loop spans 15 amino acids. CDR3: CASSRTGIDNSPLHF. The CDR3 DNA follows: TGTGCCAGCTCACGAACAGGGATTGACAATTCACCCCTCCACTTT. The full variable domain, its missing parts supplied by reference TRBV18 and TRBJ1-6, is NAGVMQNPRHLVRRRGQEARLRCSPMKGHSHVYWYRQLPEEGLKFMVYLQKENIIDESGMPKERFSAEFPKEGPSILRIQQVVRGDSAAYFCASSRTGIDNSPLHFGNGTRLTVT.

There are a few counts of this clone. J is TRBJ2-7 and V is TRBV29-1; D unclear. Germline CDR1 SQVTM, CDR2 ANQGSEA. V was shortened by 4 bases and J by 2 bases, with 9 bases between the two germline ends. This CDR3 has 12 residues. Written as DNA, the CDR3 is TGCAGCGTTGCTATAGCCACCTACGAGCAGTACTTC. Amino acids: CSVAIATYEQYF.

The V gene is TRBV7-6, the J gene TRBJ2-3; D call uncertain. CDR3 size: 14 residues. V was cut by 2 bases and J by 3 bases, with 9 bases left in between. Per the germline V gene, CDR1 is SGHVS and CDR2 is FNYEAQ. This chain's CDR3 is CASSLKRPTDTQYF. The DNA for the CDR3 is TGTGCCAGCAGCTTAAAGAGGCCGACAGATACGCAGTATTTT.